The next 5 T cell receptor beta chains were all read from a single sample in a study of T-cell reconstitution after alpha-beta-depleted transplantation in children. Unique molecular identifiers were used in preparing the TCRbeta library. One entry per CDR3 protein results from TCRdb running MiXCR on the PCR reads. The repertoire consists of hundreds of thousands of distinct CDR3 sequences, with 16% occurring once and the leading ten covering 1.1%. Sequenced here: PBMCs from the stem cell graft donor, sampled from the stem cell graft. The receptors were gathered from a human donor who donated a stem cell graft to a child with acute myeloid leukemia.

The table lists this clonotype with many counts. The gene calls are TRBV15 and TRBJ2-2, with TRBD1 matching over 7 bases. J gave up 9 bases and V 1 base, and 8 bases lay outside the gene matches. The length of the CDR3 is 15 residues. CDR1 LNHNV and CDR2 YYDKDF come from the germline V gene (reference sequence). The CDR3 nucleotides are TGTGCCACCAGCAGAGGGGGGACAGTTGTGCGGGAGCTGTTTTTT. Translated, it gives CATSRGGTVVRELFF.

In the case of this clonotype: This sequence may be a read error, since a much larger clone differs from it by one base. This rearrangement joins TRBV6-5 to TRBJ2-5; no reliable D call. V shed 3 bases and J shed 2 bases, with 7 bases lying between them. The CDR3 spans 13 residues. Germline loops: CDR1 MNHEY, CDR2 SVGAGI. As DNA, the CDR3 is TGTGCCAGCAGTTATCGGTGGCAAGAGACCCAGTACTTC. Protein: CASSYRWQETQYF.

V is TRBV28 and J is TRBJ1-1; tentatively, D is TRBD1 (6 bases). The V gene lost 7 bases and the J gene lost 4 bases, with 22 bases spanning the gap. CDR3 length equals 16 residues. Germline V gene data show CDR1 as MDHEN and CDR2 as SYDVKM. Here the CDR3 reads CASKGQSGVDSTEAFF. CDR3 DNA: TGTGCCAGCAAGGGACAATCGGGGGTTGATAGCACTGAAGCTTTCTTT.

This clonotype was seen ten or more times. V and J are TRBV6-6 and TRBJ2-7; D is possibly TRBD1 (6 bases). The V gene lost 2 bases and the J gene lost 7 bases, with 12 bases spanning the gap. The CDR3 is 13 residues long. Germline lookup yields CDR1 MNHNY and CDR2 SVGAGI (reference sequence). In DNA form, the CDR3 reads TGTGCCAGCAGTTACCAGGACAGATCTGAGCAGTACGTC. Translation gives CASSYQDRSEQYV.

The chain recombines TRBV20-1 with TRBJ2-2, with D unresolved. This CDR3 is 23 amino acids long. V was clipped by 0 bases and J by 0 bases, with 32 bases between them. Per germline, CDR1 DFQATT and CDR2 SNEGSKA (reference sequence). CDR3 amino acids: CSARDNSLRLSLNLPANTGELFF. In nucleotides, the CDR3 is TGCAGTGCTAGAGATAATAGTTTACGGCTGAGCCTTAATTTACCCGCGAACACCGGGGAGCTGTTTTTT.